This record looks at one TCR beta chain sequence and its context. What antigen it recognizes has not been identified. Base quality data are lacking; no much larger clone is found one base away. Unmatched junction bases come to 5, with V trimmed by 5 bases and J by 2 bases. CDR1 and CDR2 are read off the germline V gene as SGHTA and FQGNSA. The CDR3 runs 15 residues from the cysteine to the phenylalanine. Solely the CDR3 DNA is kept, with 45 bases framed from the first base. The data originate from a study of beta chain features in type 1 diabetes (dated by TCRdb to the late 2010s). With regard to the full study: Patients and healthy donors did not differ in mean age, gender distribution, total cell number or subset yield. A total of around 100 million sorted cells were examined across all samples, and RNA yield correlated strongly with the number of cells per subset. The study compared the TCRB repertoires of sorted circulating CD4+ T cell subsets in recently diagnosed type 1 diabetes patients with those in matched healthy donors. Whereas all 30 or so donors provided naive and central memory subsets, regulatory and stem cell-like memory subsets were isolated from just 8 patients and roughly eight healthy donors.

All of the isolated RNA was reverse transcribed with the High Capacity cDNA Reverse Transcription Kit, so expressed TCRB transcripts were sequenced. Deep immunoSEQ sequencing was performed on naive, central memory and regulatory T cell samples, with an average of approximately 4 million total reads per sample. Sorted cells were lysed in RLT buffer and RNA was extracted with DNase-treated RNeasy Micro or Mini kits, depending on cell number. Each cell subset was processed on its own to prevent cross-contamination, while patient and healthy donor samples were processed together. Using the immunoSEQ multiplex PCR, TCRB sequences were amplified from cDNA into 87-bp fragments spanning the CDR3 region. Amplicons were sequenced on the Illumina HiSeq platform. On the authors' methods: Synthetic template baselines were used to correct PCR bias computationally, reads within Hamming distance 2 were collapsed, and singletons that could not be merged were discarded. Reads were aligned against IMGT to assign V, D and J genes, CDR3 length and insertions or deletions at six rearrangement sites. Clonotype counts were normalized to sorted cell number within each subset before computing true diversity and Gini coefficients with the tcR R package. Repertoire sharing was quantified using the overlap coefficient calculated on TCRB nucleotide sequences. The clones in this table, taken by TCRdb from immuneACCESS, are in-frame only. Not every clone is retained; where verified, under half of the shortfall comes from an unresolved V gene, and the cause of the rest is unknown. From that table come the V and J calls and clone size; the DNA was used to work out D and trimming. The sample includes 300,000 to 350,000 clones, with 9.3% observed a single time. The top ten hold approximately 1% of the sample.

Study-wide conclusions, independent of this receptor: At VDJ recombination sites, patients with type 1 diabetes made fewer insertions and deleted more nucleotides, a pattern implying thymic rearrangement abnormalities. PCR might favor shorter templates, but patient and control samples were amplified and corrected together, so any skew would affect both groups equally. In all four CD4+ subsets, TCRB CDR3 length was moderately but significantly shorter in type 1 diabetes patients. Because the HLA sub-analyses included only small numbers of individuals, any influence of HLA type on TCRB rearrangement was left unresolved. Because cDNA rather than genomic DNA was sequenced, highly expressing activated cells could have been over-represented, although no difference in activation and CD3 levels was found between groups. Naive, central memory and regulatory TCRB repertoires appeared to be more alike among patients than among healthy donors.

Each donor gave one peripheral blood draw, approximately 110 mL on average, collected into heparinised tubes. Using a panel that included CD45RO, CCR7, CD25, CD127, CD95 and CD27, naive, central memory, regulatory and stem cell-like memory CD4+ T cells were sorted on a BD FACSAria II. All sorted populations exceeded 98% purity. PBMCs were isolated immediately by Lymphoprep density gradient centrifugation and stained directly without culture. So that batch effects would be minimized, each experiment stained and sorted samples in pairs, pairing one healthy donor with one patient. The sample consisted of central memory CD4+ T cells from blood. This receptor was obtained from a man in his thirties or forties with type 1 diabetes. The rearrangement combines TRBV7-2 with TRBJ2-1; 8 nucleotides in the junction match TRBD2. The CDR3 here reads CASSIGRATYNEQFF. The DNA sequence is as follows: TGTGCCAGCAGCATCGGGAGGGCGACCTACAATGAGCAGTTCTTC.